This T cell receptor beta chain is drawn from a study of cytomegalovirus exposure and HLA in healthy donors. Regarding the study as a whole: A later analysis reportedly identified an Asian-associated ancestry cluster as carrying fewer N-insertions than the 666-donor mean. Later analysis demonstrated an association between a missense DCLRE1C variant and TCR beta V- and J-gene trimming.

On this clone itself: Its antigen is currently unknown.

The study sampled nominally healthy donors, though unrecorded immune exposures were likely. 60 Vbeta and 13 Jbeta primers were used in PCR. Libraries were prepared by immunoSEQ multiplex PCR; TCRdb keeps only in-frame clonotypes and omits some of them. The data contain 100,000 to 150,000 clones, approximately 80% of them seen just once; the ten biggest clones take up around 3.9%. The CDR3 sequence is 12 residues long. Germline V lookup: CDR1 SQVTM, CDR2 ANQGSEA. The V and J ends lost 6 bases and 5 bases respectively, with 13 bases between them. The sample was PBMCs. The chain joins TRBV29-1 to TRBJ2-5; TRBD2 might be the D (7 bases). The sequence was obtained from a man between 35 and 55 years old in good health and CMV-seronegative. CDR3 DNA sequence: TGCAGCGTGAAGGGGGGGGAGGAGACCCAGTACTTC. This codes for CSVKGGEETQYF.